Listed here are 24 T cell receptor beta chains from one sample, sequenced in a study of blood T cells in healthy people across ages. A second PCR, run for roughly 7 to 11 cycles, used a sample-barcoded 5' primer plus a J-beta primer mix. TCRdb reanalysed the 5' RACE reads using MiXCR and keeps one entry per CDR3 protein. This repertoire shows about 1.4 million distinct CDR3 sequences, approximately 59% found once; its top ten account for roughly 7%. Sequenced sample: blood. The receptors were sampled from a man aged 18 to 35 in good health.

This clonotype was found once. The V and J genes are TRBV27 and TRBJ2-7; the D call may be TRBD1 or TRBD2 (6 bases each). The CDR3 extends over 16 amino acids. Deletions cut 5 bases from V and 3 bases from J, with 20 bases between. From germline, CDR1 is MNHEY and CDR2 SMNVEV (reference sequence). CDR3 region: CASSPPGGGVLYEQYF. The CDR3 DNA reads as TGTGCCAGCAGTCCCCCTGGGGGCGGGGTACTCTACGAGCAGTACTTC.

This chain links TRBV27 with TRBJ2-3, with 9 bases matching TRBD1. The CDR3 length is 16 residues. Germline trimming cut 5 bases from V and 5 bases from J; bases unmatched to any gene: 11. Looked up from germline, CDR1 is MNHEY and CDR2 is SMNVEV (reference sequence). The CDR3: CASSALDRGLGDTQYF. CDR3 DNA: TGTGCCAGCAGTGCACTGGACAGGGGATTGGGAGATACGCAGTATTTT.

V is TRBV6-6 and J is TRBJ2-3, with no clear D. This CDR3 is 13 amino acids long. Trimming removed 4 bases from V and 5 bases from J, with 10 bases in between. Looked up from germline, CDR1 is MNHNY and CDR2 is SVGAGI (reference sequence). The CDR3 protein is CASSFIYGDTQYF. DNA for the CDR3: TGTGCCAGCAGTTTTATTTACGGAGATACGCAGTATTTT.

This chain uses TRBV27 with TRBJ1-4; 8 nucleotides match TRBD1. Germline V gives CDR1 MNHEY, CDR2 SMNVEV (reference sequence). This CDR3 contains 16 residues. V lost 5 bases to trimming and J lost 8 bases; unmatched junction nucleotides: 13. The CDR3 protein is CASSEGPGTGLEKLFF. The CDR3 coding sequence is TGTGCCAGCAGTGAAGGCCCCGGGACAGGATTAGAAAAACTGTTTTTT.

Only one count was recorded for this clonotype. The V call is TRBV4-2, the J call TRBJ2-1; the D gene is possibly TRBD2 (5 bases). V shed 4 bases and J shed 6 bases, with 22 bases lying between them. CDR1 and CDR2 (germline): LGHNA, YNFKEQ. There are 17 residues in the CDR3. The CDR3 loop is CASSPQSGGSSLNEQFF. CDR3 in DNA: TGTGCCAGCAGCCCCCAGAGCGGCGGGTCTAGCCTCAATGAGCAGTTCTTC.

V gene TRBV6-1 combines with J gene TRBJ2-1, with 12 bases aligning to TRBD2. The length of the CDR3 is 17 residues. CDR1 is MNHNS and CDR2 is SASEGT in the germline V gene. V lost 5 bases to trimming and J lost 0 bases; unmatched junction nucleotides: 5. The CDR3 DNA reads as TGTGCCAGCAGTAGCGGACTAGCGGGGAGCTCCTACAATGAGCAGTTCTTC. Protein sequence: CASSSGLAGSSYNEQFF.

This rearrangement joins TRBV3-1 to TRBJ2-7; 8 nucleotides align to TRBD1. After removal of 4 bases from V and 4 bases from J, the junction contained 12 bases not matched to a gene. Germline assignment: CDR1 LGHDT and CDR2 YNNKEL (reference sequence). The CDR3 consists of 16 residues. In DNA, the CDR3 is TGTGCCAGCAGCCCGTGGAGGGGACAGGAAAGTTACGAGCAGTACTTC. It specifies CASSPWRGQESYEQYF.

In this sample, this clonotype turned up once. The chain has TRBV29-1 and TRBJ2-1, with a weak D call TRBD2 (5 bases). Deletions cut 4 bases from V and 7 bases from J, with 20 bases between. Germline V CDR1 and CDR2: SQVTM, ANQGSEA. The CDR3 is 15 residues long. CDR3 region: CSVGYWATEGNEQFF. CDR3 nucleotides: TGCAGCGTTGGCTACTGGGCCACCGAGGGAAATGAGCAGTTCTTC.

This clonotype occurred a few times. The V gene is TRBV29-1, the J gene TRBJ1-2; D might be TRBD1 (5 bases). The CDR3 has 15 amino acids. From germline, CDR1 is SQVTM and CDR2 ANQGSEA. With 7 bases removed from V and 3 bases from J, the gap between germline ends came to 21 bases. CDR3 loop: CSAWGGSGKDYGYTF. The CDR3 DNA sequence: TGCAGCGCCTGGGGGGGGAGTGGAAAGGACTATGGCTACACCTTC.

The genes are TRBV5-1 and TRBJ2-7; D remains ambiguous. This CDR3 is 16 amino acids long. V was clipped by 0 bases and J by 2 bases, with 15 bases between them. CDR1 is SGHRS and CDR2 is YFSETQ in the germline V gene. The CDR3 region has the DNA TGCGCCAGCAGCTTGGAGGGTGGCCGAACGGCCTACGAGCAGTACTTC. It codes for CASSLEGGRTAYEQYF.

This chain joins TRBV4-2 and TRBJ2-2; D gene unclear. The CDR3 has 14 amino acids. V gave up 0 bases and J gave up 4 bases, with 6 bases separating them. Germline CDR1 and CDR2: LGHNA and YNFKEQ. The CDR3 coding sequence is TGTGCCAGCAGCCAAGATTTAACCACCGGGGAGCTGTTTTTT. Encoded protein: CASSQDLTTGELFF.

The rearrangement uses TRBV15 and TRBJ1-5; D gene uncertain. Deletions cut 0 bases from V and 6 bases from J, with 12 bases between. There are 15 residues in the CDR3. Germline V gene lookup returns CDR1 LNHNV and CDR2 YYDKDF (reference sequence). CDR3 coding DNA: TGTGCCACCAGCAGAGATCAGGCCAAGAGTCAGCCCCAGCATTTT. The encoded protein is CATSRDQAKSQPQHF. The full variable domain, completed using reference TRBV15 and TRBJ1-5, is DAMVIQNPRYQVTQFGKPVTLSCSQTLNHNVMYWYQQKSSQAPKLLFHYYDKDFNNEADTPDNFQSRRPNTSFCFLDIRSPGLGDTAMYLCATSRDQAKSQPQHFGDGTRLSIL.

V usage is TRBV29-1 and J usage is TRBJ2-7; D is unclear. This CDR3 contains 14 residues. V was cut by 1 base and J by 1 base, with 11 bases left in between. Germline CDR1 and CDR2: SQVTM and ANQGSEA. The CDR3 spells CSVEGAGDSYEQYF. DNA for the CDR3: TGCAGCGTTGAAGGGGCAGGTGATTCCTACGAGCAGTACTTC.

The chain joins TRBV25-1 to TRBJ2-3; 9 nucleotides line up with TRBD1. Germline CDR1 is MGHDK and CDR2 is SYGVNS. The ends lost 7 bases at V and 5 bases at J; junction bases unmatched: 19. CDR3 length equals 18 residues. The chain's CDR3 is CASTKFQNRGPWGDTQYF. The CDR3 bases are TGTGCCAGCACCAAATTTCAAAACAGGGGGCCTTGGGGAGATACGCAGTATTTT.

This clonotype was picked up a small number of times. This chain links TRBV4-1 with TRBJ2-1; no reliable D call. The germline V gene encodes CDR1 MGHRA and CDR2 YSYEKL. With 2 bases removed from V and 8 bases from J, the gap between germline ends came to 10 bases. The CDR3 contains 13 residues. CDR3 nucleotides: TGCGCCAGCAGCCAAATATTTTCCGATGAGCAGTTCTTC. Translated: CASSQIFSDEQFF.

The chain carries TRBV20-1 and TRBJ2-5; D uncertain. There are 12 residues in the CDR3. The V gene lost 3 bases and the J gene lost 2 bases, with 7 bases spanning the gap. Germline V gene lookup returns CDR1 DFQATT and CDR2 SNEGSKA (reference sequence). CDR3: CSARWQQETQYF. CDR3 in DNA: TGCAGTGCTAGGTGGCAGCAAGAGACCCAGTACTTC.

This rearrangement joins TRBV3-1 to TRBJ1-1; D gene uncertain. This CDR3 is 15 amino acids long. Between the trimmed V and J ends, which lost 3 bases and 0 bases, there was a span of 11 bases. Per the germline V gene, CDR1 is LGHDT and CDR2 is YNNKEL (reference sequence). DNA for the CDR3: TGTGCCAGCAGCCAGGGCCGCTACATGAACACTGAAGCTTTCTTT. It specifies CASSQGRYMNTEAFF.

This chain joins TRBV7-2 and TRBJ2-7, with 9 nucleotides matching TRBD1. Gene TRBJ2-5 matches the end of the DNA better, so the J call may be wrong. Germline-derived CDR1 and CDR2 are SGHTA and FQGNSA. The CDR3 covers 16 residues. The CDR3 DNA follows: TGTGCCAGCAGCTCCTATAGGGACAGGGTAGATGAGACCCAGTACTTC. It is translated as CASSSYRDRVDETQYF.

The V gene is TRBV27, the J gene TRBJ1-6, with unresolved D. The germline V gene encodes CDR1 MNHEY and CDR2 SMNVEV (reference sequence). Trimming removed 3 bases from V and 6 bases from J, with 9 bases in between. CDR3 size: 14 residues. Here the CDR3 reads CASSLGRSNSPLHF. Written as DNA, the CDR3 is TGTGCCAGCAGTTTGGGAAGGTCTAATTCACCCCTCCACTTT.

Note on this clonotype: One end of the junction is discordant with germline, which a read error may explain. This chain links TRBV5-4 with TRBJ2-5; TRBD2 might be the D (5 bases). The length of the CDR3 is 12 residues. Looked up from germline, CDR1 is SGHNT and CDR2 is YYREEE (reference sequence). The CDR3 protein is CARSLEIGEQYF. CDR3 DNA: TGTGCCAGAAGCTTGGAGATTGGGGAGCAGTACTTC.

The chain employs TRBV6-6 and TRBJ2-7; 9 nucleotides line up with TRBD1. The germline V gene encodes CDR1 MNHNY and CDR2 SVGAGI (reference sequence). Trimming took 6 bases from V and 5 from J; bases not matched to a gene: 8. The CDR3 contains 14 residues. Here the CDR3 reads CASRERDRVHEQYF. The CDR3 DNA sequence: TGTGCCAGCAGAGAACGGGACAGGGTCCACGAGCAGTACTTC.

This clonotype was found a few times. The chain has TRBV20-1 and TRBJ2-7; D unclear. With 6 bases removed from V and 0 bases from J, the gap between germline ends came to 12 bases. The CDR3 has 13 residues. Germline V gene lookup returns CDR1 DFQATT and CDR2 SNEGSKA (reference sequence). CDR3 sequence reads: CSARTLSSYEQYF. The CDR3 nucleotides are TGCAGTGCCCGGACGCTGAGCTCCTACGAGCAGTACTTC.

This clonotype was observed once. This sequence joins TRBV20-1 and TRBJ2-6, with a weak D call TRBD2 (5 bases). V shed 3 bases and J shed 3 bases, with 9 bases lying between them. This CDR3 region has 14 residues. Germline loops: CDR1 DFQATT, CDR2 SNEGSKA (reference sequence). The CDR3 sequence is CSAREVRGANVLTF. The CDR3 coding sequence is TGCAGTGCTAGGGAGGTGCGTGGGGCCAACGTCCTGACTTTC.

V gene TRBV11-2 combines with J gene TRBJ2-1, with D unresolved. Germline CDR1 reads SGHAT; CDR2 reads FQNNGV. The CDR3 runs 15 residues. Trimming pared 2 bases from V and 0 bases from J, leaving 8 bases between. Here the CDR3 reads CASSLQTGSYNEQFF. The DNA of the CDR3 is TGTGCCAGCAGCTTACAAACGGGCTCCTACAATGAGCAGTTCTTC. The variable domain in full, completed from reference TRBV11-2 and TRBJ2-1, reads EAGVAQSPRYKIIEKRQSVAFWCNPISGHATLYWYQQILGQGPKLLIQFQNNGVVDDSQLPKDRFSAERLKGVDSTLKIQPAKLEDSAVYLCASSLQTGSYNEQFFGPGTRLTVL.